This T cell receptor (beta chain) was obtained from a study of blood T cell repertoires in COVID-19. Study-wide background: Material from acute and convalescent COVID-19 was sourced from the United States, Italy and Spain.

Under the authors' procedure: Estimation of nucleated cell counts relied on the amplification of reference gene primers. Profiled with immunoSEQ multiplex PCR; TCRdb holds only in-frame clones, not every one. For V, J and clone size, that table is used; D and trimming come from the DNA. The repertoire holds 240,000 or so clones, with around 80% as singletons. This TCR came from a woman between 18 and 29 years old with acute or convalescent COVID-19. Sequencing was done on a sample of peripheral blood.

Here the CDR3 DNA reads TGTGCCAGCAGTTACCAGGGGCGAGGCAATCAGCCCCAGCATTTT. Amino acid sequence: CASSYQGRGNQPQHF. V gene TRBV27 combines with J gene TRBJ1-5; a weak D match, TRBD1 (6 bases). Trimming removed 4 bases at V and 2 bases at J, with 12 bases between. This CDR3 is built from 15 residues. Germline V lookup: CDR1 MNHEY, CDR2 SMNVEV (reference sequence).